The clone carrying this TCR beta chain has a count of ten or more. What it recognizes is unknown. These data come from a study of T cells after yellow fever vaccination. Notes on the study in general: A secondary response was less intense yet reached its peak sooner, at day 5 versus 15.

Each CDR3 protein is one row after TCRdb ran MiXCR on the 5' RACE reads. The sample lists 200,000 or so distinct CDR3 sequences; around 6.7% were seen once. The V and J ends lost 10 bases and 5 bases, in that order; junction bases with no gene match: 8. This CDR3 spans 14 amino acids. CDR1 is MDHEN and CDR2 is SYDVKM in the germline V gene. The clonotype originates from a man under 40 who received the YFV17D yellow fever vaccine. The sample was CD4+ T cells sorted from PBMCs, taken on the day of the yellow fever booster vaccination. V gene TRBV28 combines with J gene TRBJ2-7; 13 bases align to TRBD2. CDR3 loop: CATLRTSGSHEQYF. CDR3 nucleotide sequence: TGTGCCACCTTACGGACTAGCGGGAGCCACGAGCAGTACTTC.